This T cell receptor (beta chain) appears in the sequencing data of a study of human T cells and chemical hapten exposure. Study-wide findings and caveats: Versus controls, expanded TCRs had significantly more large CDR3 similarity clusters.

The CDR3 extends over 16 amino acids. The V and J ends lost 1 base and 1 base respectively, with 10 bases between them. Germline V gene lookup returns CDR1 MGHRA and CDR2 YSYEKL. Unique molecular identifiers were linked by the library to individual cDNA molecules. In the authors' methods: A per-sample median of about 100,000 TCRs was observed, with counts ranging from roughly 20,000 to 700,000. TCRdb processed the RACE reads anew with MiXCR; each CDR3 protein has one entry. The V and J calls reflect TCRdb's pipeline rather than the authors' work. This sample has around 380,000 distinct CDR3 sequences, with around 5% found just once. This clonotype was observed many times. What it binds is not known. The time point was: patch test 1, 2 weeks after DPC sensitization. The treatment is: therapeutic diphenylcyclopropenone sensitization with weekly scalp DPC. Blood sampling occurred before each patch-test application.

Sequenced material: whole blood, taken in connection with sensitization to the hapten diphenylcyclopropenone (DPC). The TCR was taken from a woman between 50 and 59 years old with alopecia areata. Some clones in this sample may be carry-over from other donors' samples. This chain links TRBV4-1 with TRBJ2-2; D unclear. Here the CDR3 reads CASSQVALRNTGELFF. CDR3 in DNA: TGCGCCAGCAGCCAAGTAGCACTACGGAACACCGGGGAGCTGTTTTTT.